The clone carrying this TCR beta chain was seen repeatedly, ten times or more. This specimen comes from a study of early T cells in non-severe SARS-CoV-2 infection. TCRdb re-analysed the 5' RACE reads in MiXCR, keeping a single row per CDR3 protein. The profile shows around 35,000 distinct CDR3 sequences, under 8% of them singletons. Germline values: CDR1 SEHNR, CDR2 FQNEAQ (reference sequence). J gave up 5 bases and V 8 bases, and 9 bases lay outside the gene matches. The CDR3 is made up of 15 amino acids. Source material: whole blood. The clonotype originates from an adult who was a healthcare worker with PCR-confirmed SARS-CoV-2 infection or an uninfected control (not recorded which). The chain has TRBV7-9 and TRBJ2-1, with 10 bases fitting TRBD2. The CDR3 DNA follows: TGTGCCAGCGGTGTATCGGGACTAGCGAACAATGAGCAGTTCTTC. Translation: CASGVSGLANNEQFF.